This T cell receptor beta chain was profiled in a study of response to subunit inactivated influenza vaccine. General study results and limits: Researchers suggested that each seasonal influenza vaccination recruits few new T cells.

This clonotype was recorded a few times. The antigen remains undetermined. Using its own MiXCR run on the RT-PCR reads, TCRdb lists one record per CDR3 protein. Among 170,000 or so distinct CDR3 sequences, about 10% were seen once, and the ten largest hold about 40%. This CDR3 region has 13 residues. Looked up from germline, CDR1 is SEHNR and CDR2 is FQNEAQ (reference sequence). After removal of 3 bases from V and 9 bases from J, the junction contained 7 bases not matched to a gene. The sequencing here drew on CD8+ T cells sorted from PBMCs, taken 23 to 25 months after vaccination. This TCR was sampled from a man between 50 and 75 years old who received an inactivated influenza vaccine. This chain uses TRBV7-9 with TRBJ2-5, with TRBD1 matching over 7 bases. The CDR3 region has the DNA TGTGCCAGCAGCTTTAGTACAGGGGAGTCCCAGTACTTC. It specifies CASSFSTGESQYF.